The 8 T cell receptor beta chains listed next were all sequenced from one sample in a study of T cell changes during pregnancy in multiple sclerosis. Here immunoSEQ multiplex PCR was the method, and the copy in TCRdb shows in-frame clones only, minus some. The sample consists of about 60,000 clones, around 90% of them appearing once. Sequences were derived from CD4+ T cells from peripheral blood mononuclear cells, sampled after pregnancy. These receptors came from a female donor in good health, enrolled as a control in a pregnancy study.

The V gene is TRBV7-2, the J gene TRBJ1-2; D possibly corresponds to TRBD1 (6 bases). Trimming took off 5 bases at V and 3 bases at J, with 22 bases between the two ends. CDR1 and CDR2 from the germline V gene are SGHTA and FQGNSA. The CDR3 totals 17 residues. Written as DNA, the CDR3 is TGTGCCAGCAGCCGAGCACCCTTTAGTTCAGGGGACTATGGCTACACCTTC. Translated, it gives CASSRAPFSSGDYGYTF.

The chain combines TRBV2 with TRBJ2-1; perhaps TRBD2 as D (6 bases). The CDR3 has 14 amino acids. Trimming left V 7 bases short and J 7 bases short, with 17 bases between. CDR1 SNHLY and CDR2 FYNNEI come from the germline V gene. CDR3 nucleotides: TGTGCCAGCACCGAAGGGCGGGGAAGGAATGAGCAGTTCTTC. This encodes CASTEGRGRNEQFF.

The rearrangement links TRBV6-1 to TRBJ1-2; D not certain. V was clipped by 4 bases and J by 8 bases, with 14 bases between them. This CDR3 has 13 residues. Germline V gene data show CDR1 as MNHNS and CDR2 as SASEGT. Written as DNA, the CDR3 is TGTGCCAGCAGTGTCCTTGTTGGGCAAGGCTACACCTTC. Protein: CASSVLVGQGYTF.

The chain is built from TRBV5-4 and TRBJ1-2; 9 bases are a match to TRBD1. The CDR3 has 14 amino acids. CDR1 is SGHNT, CDR2 YYREEE, per germline (reference sequence). J gave up 7 bases and V 0 bases, and 4 bases lay outside the gene matches. CDR3 region: CASSLVGQGFGYTF. In DNA form, the CDR3 reads TGTGCCAGCAGCTTGGTAGGACAGGGGTTTGGCTACACCTTC.

The chain is built from TRBV7-3 and TRBJ2-3; 7 bases line up with TRBD2. Per germline, CDR1 SGHTA and CDR2 FQGTGA. CDR3 size: 13 residues. V gave up 4 bases and J gave up 3 bases; unmatched junction bases: 1. In DNA form, the CDR3 reads TGTGCCAGCAGCTCAGCGGGGACAGATACGCAGTATTTT. Translating gives CASSSAGTDTQYF. The full variable domain, with the rest looked up from reference TRBV7-3 and TRBJ2-3, is GAGVSQTPSNKVTEKGKYVELRCDPISGHTALYWYRQSLGQGPEFLIYFQGTGAADDSGLPNDRFFAVRPEGSVSTLKIQRTERGDSAVYLCASSSAGTDTQYFGPGTRLTVL.

This chain uses TRBV6-5 with TRBJ1-5, with D tentatively TRBD1 (5 bases). The CDR3 is 16 amino acids. Germline-derived CDR1 and CDR2 are MNHEY and SVGAGI. The ends were cut back, 0 bases at V and 1 base at J, with 10 bases in the middle. CDR3 sequence (DNA): TGTGCCAGCAGTTACTCCGCTCGGGGGAGCAATCAGCCCCAGCATTTT. Translating gives CASSYSARGSNQPQHF.

CDR3 protein: CASSQVKKGNSLNTEAFF. Here the CDR3 DNA reads TGCGCCAGCAGCCAAGTAAAAAAGGGGAACAGTCTGAACACTGAAGCTTTCTTT. The chain carries TRBV4-3 and TRBJ1-1, with D possibly being TRBD1 (5 bases). CDR3 size: 18 residues. Germline assignment: CDR1 LGHNA and CDR2 YSLEER. V was pared by 1 base and J by 0 bases, with 18 bases between.

The chain is built from TRBV7-9 and TRBJ2-3; the D is unclear. V was trimmed by 5 bases and J by 6 bases, leaving 15 bases between them. The CDR3 length is 14 residues. Germline V CDR1 and CDR2: SEHNR, FQNEAQ (reference sequence). CDR3 sequence reads: CASSKSVPADTQYF. In DNA form, the CDR3 reads TGTGCCAGCAGCAAGTCGGTCCCCGCGGATACGCAGTATTTT.